This T cell receptor beta chain was recovered during a study of cytomegalovirus exposure and HLA in healthy donors. The overall study: Among the approximately 400 genotyped donors, over 70% were placed in the Caucasian-associated ancestry cluster.

13 Jbeta primers and 60 Vbeta primers were used for the PCR. Only in-frame clones appear in the TCRdb table, and some are missing; sequencing was by immunoSEQ multiplex PCR. The sample consists of 140,000 to 150,000 clones, roughly 70% of them appearing once. Trimming removed 5 bases from V and 2 bases from J; junction bases left unmatched: 8. CDR3 length: 15 amino acids. CDR1 is SGHVS, CDR2 FNYEAQ, per germline. With regard to this clone: Its antigen is as yet unknown.

General study results and limits: Productive status was seen about 90% or about 30% of the time for most TCR beta V segments in an earlier analysis.

This receptor was taken from a man in his thirties or forties in good health and CMV-seronegative. The sample comprised PBMCs. The rearrangement uses TRBV7-6 and TRBJ1-1; 7 bases map to TRBD1. CDR3 sequence: CASSPPRQGNTEAFF. The CDR3 bases are TGTGCCAGCAGCCCCCCCCGACAGGGAAACACTGAAGCTTTCTTT.